This T cell receptor beta chain was retrieved from a study of cytomegalovirus exposure and HLA in healthy donors (TCRdb year 2017). About the full investigation: An earlier analysis of 550 to 700 of the donors reported 250 to 300 Gb of sequence data and 117 million unique TCR beta sequences from about 200 million T cells. Class I and class II HLA loci were covered by the typing at four-digit resolution. Among a few hundred genotyped donors of the cohort, an average of about 240,000 unique TCR beta nucleotide sequences were sequenced per donor, roughly 20% of them non-productive. The study aimed to test whether cataloging public T cell receptors could reveal signatures of past pathogen exposure. The study combined high-throughput TCR immunosequencing, statistical association of individual TCRs with disease status, and machine learning to predict cytomegalovirus infection status. Genome-wide SNP genotypes for about 65% of the 666 donors were used in a later genetic analysis, which treated that subset as a discovery cohort. The number of donors typed differed by locus, with about 629-640 for A, B, C, DRB1 and DQB1, 522 for DQA1, 606 for DPA1, and about 450 for DPB1. Because of strong linkage in the cohort, roughly five DR-DQ haplotypes were treated as single units for association and clustering. All discovery cohort repertoires had been generated using a single sequencing platform. An earlier analysis of several hundred of the donors applied high-throughput TCR beta sequencing to assess whether each TCR beta V gene segment acted as functional or pseudogenic. Donor age, sex, ethnicity and CMV serostatus were collected together with the repertoire data. Along with the approximately 700-subject first cohort, a separate validation cohort of around 120 different subjects was used. A later analysis re-examined previously published TCR beta repertoires from 600 to 700 donors and added high-resolution HLA genotyping to investigate patterns of TCR occurrence. Of the 350 to 400 genotyped donors, approximately 83% fell in the genetic ancestry cluster associated with self-reported Caucasian donors. The study profiled the T cell repertoires of hundreds of subjects by immunosequencing and related them to cytomegalovirus serostatus. Rather than drawing on any new phenotypic data, the later analysis identified candidate immune exposures from TCR beta sequences and the way those sequences occurred across donors. About 280 gigabases of sequencing data and 70 million to 85 million unique TCR sequences were included in an early release covering about 620 HLA-typed donors.

Libraries were constructed by the immunoSEQ multiplex PCR assay. For the multiplex PCR, a mixture combining 60 forward primers for TCR Vbeta segments and 13 reverse primers for TCR Jbeta segments was used. A multiplex PCR assay on genomic DNA amplified the CDR3 region of rearranged TCR beta genes. The Illumina HiSeq System was used to sequence the amplified TCR beta libraries as 87-base-pair reads. The paper's data handling went like this. In a later analysis, approximately 74 million unique TCR beta chains were counted across the roughly 700 repertoires, and approximately 11 million of these chains were shared by at least two donors. Raw reads were error-corrected and collapsed into unique sequences by a nearest-neighbor algorithm in which closely related sequences were merged to remove PCR and sequencing errors. Alignment of CDR3 sequences to IMGT reference sequences was used to assign V, D and J gene segments. For a sequence to be retained, a match of at least six nucleotides to both a V gene segment and a J gene segment was required. A rearrangement counted as productive if the CDR3 had no stop codons and remained in frame with V and J, and every other rearrangement counted as non-productive. CDR3 was defined by IMGT convention, running from the second conserved V-encoded cysteine to the conserved J-encoded phenylalanine. The earlier analysis of a few hundred of the donors excluded any sequence lacking an unambiguous match to a single V gene segment. An earlier analysis of several hundred of the donors called V segments functional above 56.7% productive rearrangements and segregating when the between-donor standard deviation exceeded 5%. A statistical classification framework was developed to diagnose cytomegalovirus status using the catalog of TCR beta chain sequences. In a later analysis, TCR nucleotide sequences were compared against IMGT/GENE-DB human TR gene sequences so that V and J genes could be assigned. Using the TCRdist pipeline, a later analysis assigned CDR3 sequences along with most-parsimonious VDJ recombination scenarios. In a later analysis, every TCR beta chain was defined by the combination of its CDR3 amino acid sequence and its V-gene family, and reads without a unique V-gene family were dropped. In a later analysis, several hundred highly shared, low-generation-probability nucleotide sequences were removed to address suspected cross-contamination and a sequencing artifact. In a later analysis, a clonal expansion index for each public chain was calculated from normalized within-repertoire ranks of inferred template counts. In a later analysis, generation probabilities were computed with a VDJ recombination model fitted to out-of-frame rearrangements, and the resulting probabilities were checked against IGoR. In a later analysis, hypergeometric tests were used to score TCR-TCR, TCR-HLA and TCR-CMV co-occurrence, with a repertoire-size bias correction applied to TCR pairs. In a later analysis, false discovery rates were estimated by permuting HLA or CMV assignments 20 times. In a later analysis, co-occurring TCRs were grouped with DBSCAN, and TCRdist sequence similarity was added when clustering was performed within HLA-allele-positive subsets. Repertoires with fewer than 30,000 or more than 120,000 public chains, plus five repertoires with anomalous nucleotide sharing, were excluded from co-occurrence clustering. Entries here come from immuneACCESS through TCRdb and include only in-frame sequences with V and J called. Some clones fail to appear in such tables; in the studies checked, an unresolved V gene covers under half of the shortfall, and the cause of the remainder is unknown. For V, J and clone size, that table is used; D and trimming come from the DNA. The sample contains about 180,000 clones, around four fifths of them found a single time. The ten top clones hold approximately 2% of the sample.

In total, 666 healthy bone marrow donors made up the cohort. Cohort members were all nominally healthy when sampled, although unrecorded immune exposures were likely present. The donor tested CMV seronegative and was one of the 352 seronegative cohort members. A peripheral blood sample was collected from each donor, and TCR beta sequencing was performed on peripheral blood mononuclear cells. The Qiagen DNeasy Blood Extraction Kit was used to extract genomic DNA from the blood cell samples. Spanning cysteine to phenylalanine, the CDR3 consists of 15 amino acids. The kept DNA is CDR3 alone, 45 bases in frame from the first base. Based on the germline V gene, the CDR1 and CDR2 sequences are MNHNS and SASEGT. V is cut back by 6 bases and J by 4 bases, with 8 bases in the junction unmatched. What the authors observed across the whole study: A later analysis found that most CMV-associated TCR beta chains appeared HLA-restricted, with HLA associations seemingly driven largely by CMV exposure. In a later analysis, TCR association rates were found to vary across HLA loci, with the most associated TCRs seen for DRB1 alleles and the fewest for HLA-C alleles. The authors suggested that the approach could potentially be generalized to other disease states and immunological phenotypes. The classifier was reported to diagnose cytomegalovirus status with high specificity and sensitivity in both the original cohort and the validation cohort. According to a later analysis, parvovirus B19, influenza, CMV and Epstein-Barr virus appeared linked to several top co-occurrence clusters. A further reported finding was that TCR beta sequences accurately predicted the HLA-A and HLA-B alleles for most subjects in the first cohort. In the study, about 150 TCR beta chains were listed as associated with cytomegalovirus. A later analysis found that HLA-associated TCR beta chains were more clonally expanded and had lower generation probabilities than equally common non-associated chains. HLA typing was unavailable for some donors at each locus, so association tests used only the typed subset. Some IMGT-functional V segments, including TRBV6-2 and TRBV6-3, could not be told apart with the 87-base-pair reads, so those segments were excluded. The earlier analysis of 587 of the donors excluded over 15 rarely observed V segments, including chromosome 9 orphons, because counts were too low. The only immune exposure information available for the cohort was CMV serostatus. Only TCR beta chains were sequenced in this cohort, and the absence of alpha or paired-chain data limited detectable features. A few of the identified cytomegalovirus-associated TCR beta chains were confirmed in vitro to be specific for cytomegalovirus antigens. In a later analysis, 16,951 TCR beta sequences were associated with specific HLA alleles at a false discovery rate of 0.05. In a later genetic analysis, fewer N-insertions in productive TCRs were reported among donors in an Asian-associated ancestry cluster than the roughly 700-donor mean. When HLA alleles, especially DR and DQ, strongly co-occurred, TCR associations were difficult to assign to individual alleles. Sequencing depth was assumed to be roughly uniform across donors in the presence/absence analyses, though that assumption may not hold. Broadly in line with IMGT annotations, most TCR beta V segments showed up in productive rearrangements about 87% or about 30% of the time in an earlier analysis of a few hundred of the donors. Most TCR sequences were observed very rarely across donors, whereas some public TCRs were present in many individuals. Correlated functional status among segregating V segments might be attributable to linkage disequilibrium, but an unknown experimental factor could not be ruled out. A cluster of highly shared sequence variants was judged likely to represent a technical artifact of the sequencing pipeline. An association between a missense DCLRE1C variant and V-gene and J-gene trimming of TCR beta chains was found in a later genetic analysis and replicated in an independent cohort.

In the case of this clone: No antigen is known for it. No per-base quality is available; no much larger clone lies one base away.

The sequence was collected from a woman younger than 45 in good health and CMV-seronegative. The specimen sequenced was PBMCs. The rearranged segments are TRBV6-1 and TRBJ1-5, and TRBD1 matches 8 of the central bases. The DNA sequence is TGTGCCAGCAGCCTACAGGGGGTTGGGAATCAGCCCCAGCATTTT. Protein translation: CASSLQGVGNQPQHF.